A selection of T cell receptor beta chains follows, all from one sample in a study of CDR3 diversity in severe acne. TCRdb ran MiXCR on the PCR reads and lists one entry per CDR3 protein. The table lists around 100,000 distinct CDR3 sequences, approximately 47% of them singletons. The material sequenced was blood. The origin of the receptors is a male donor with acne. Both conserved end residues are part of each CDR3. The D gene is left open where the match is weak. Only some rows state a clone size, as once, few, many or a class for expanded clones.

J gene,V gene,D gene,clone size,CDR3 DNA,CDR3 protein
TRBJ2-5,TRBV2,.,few,TGTGGCAGGAGGGTCCAAGAGACCCAGTACTTC,CGRRVQETQYF
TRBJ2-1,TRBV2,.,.,TGTGCCAGCAGTGAAGGACGGGGATCCTACGAGCAGTTCTTC,CASSEGRGSYEQFF
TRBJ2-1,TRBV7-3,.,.,TGTGCCAGCAGCTTAAACAATGAGCAGTTCTTC,CASSLNNEQFF
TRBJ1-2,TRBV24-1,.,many,TGTGCCACCAGTGATTTTGGGGGGGTGATTGGCTCTTACTATGGCTACACCTTC,CATSDFGGVIGSYYGYTF
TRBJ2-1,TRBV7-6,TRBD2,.,TGTGCCAGCAGCTTAGCTTTGACTAGCGGGACTAGGGAGCAGTTCTTC,CASSLALTSGTREQFF
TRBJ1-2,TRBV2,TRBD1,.,TGTGCCAGCGGTGAAGACTCCACAGGGGGCGCCTTTGGCTACACCTTC,CASGEDSTGGAFGYTF
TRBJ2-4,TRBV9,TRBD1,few,TGTGCCAGCAGCGAGCTACAGGGGGCGGCCAAAAACATTCAGTACTTC,CASSELQGAAKNIQYF
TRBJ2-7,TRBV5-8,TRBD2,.,TGTGCCAGCAGCCAAGGTCTCGGGAGGGCCCGGGTCGAGCAGTACTTT,CASSQGLGRARVEQYF
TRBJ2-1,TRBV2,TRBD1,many,TGTGCCAGCAGTGAACGGGGGACAGGGGTTGTTGAGCAGTTCTTC,CASSERGTGVVEQFF
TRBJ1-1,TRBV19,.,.,TGTGCCATCAGGTTTCCGGTTGGCCGCGGAGGGGGCACTGAAGCTTTCTTT,CAIRFPVGRGGGTEAFF
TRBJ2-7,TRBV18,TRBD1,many,TGTGCCAGCTCACCACGAGGGCAGGGGGCCTACGAGCAGTACTTC,CASSPRGQGAYEQYF
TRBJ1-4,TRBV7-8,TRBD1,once,TGTGCCAGCAACCAGGACAGGCTGGGAAAACTGTTTTTT,CASNQDRLGKLFF
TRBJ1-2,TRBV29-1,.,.,TGCAGCGTTGCGCGAGGGGATGGCTACACCTTC,CSVARGDGYTF
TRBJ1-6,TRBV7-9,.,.,TGTGCCAGCAGCTTGAGAGGTGAGCCGTCACCCCTCCACTTT,CASSLRGEPSPLHF
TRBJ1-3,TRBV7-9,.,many,TGTGCCAGCAGCTGGGGGTCTGGAAACACCATATATTTT,CASSWGSGNTIYF
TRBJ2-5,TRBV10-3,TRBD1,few,TGTGCCATCAGTGAGCCCGACAGGGGAGAGACCCAGTACTTC,CAISEPDRGETQYF
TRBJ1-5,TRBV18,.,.,TGTGCCAGCTCACCTGGACCTGATGAGACCCAGCATTTT,CASSPGPDETQHF
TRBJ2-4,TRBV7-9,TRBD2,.,TGCGCCAGCAGCCAAGTCGGAGCGGGGTGGGCCAAAAACATTCAGTACTTC,CASSQVGAGWAKNIQYF
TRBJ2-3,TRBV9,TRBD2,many,TGTGCCAGCAGCGTCCTGGGGACTAGCGGTACAGATACGCAGTATTTT,CASSVLGTSGTDTQYF
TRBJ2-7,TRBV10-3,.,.,TGTGCCAGCAGTCACGGGGTAGCGTACGAGCAGTACTTC,CASSHGVAYEQYF
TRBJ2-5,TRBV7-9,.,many,TGTGCCAGCAGCTTAGTCCGGGAGACCCAGTACTTC,CASSLVRETQYF
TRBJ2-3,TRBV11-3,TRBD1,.,TGTGCCAGCAGCCTGACAGGGGGCGCAGATACGCAGTATTTT,CASSLTGGADTQYF
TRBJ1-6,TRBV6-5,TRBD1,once,TGTGCCAGCAGGGACAGGGGAGCAAGATCACCCCTCCACTTT,CASRDRGARSPLHF
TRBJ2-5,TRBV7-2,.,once,TGTGCCAGCAGCCCCGATTGGGGAGAGACCCAGTACTTC,CASSPDWGETQYF
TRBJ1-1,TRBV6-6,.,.,TGTGCCAGCAGTCTAGGGGAGGGGTACACTGAAGCTTTCTTT,CASSLGEGYTEAFF
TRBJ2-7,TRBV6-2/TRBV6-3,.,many,TGTGCCAGCAGTGCTCCGGGACTTCAGCTCTACGAGCAGTACTTC,CASSAPGLQLYEQYF
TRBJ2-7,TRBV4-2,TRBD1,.,TGTGCCAGCAGCCAAGAAGTCGGGACAGGGCAATCTTACGAGCAGTACTTC,CASSQEVGTGQSYEQYF
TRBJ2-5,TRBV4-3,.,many,TGCGCCAGCAGCCAAAGGGGGAGCCCCGGGACCCAGTACTTC,CASSQRGSPGTQYF
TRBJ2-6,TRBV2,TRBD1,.,TGTGCCAGCAGTCCCGGGACAGGGCCGAATTATTCTGGGGCCAACGTCCTGACTTTC,CASSPGTGPNYSGANVLTF
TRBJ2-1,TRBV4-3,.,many,TGCGCCAGCAGCCCCGGATTTACGAGAGCAGACAATGAGCAGTTCTTC,CASSPGFTRADNEQFF
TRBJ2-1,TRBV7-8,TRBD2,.,TGTGCCAGCAGCAAAACTAGCGGGAGTTATGAGCAGTTCTTC,CASSKTSGSYEQFF
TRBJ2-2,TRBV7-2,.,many,TGTGCCAGCAGCCGGAGTGGCGGGCCTAACACCGGGGAGCTGTTTTTT,CASSRSGGPNTGELFF
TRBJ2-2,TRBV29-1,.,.,TGCAGCGTTGAGAAAGGGCCCGGGGAGCTGTTTTTT,CSVEKGPGELFF
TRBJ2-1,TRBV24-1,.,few,TGTGCCACCAGTGATACGGAGCCTACCTACAATGGGCAGTTCTTC,CATSDTEPTYNGQFF
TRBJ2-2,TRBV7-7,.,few,TGTGCTAGCAGCCGCGAGGGGCCGAACACCGGGGAGCTGTTTTTT,CASSREGPNTGELFF
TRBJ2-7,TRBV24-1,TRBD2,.,TGCGCCACCAGTGATTTAGGACGGAGCGGGGACGAGCAGTACTTC,CATSDLGRSGDEQYF
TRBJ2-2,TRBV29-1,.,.,TGCAGCGTTGGACTCGGGGGGCCGAACACCGGGGAGCTGTTTTTT,CSVGLGGPNTGELFF
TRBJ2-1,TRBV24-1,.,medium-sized,TGTGCCACCAGTGATTTGGGGCAGGGTAAGAATGAGCAGTTCTTC,CATSDLGQGKNEQFF
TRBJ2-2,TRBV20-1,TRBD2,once,TGCAGTGCTACCGGAACCGCCGGGACTAGTGGCGGGGAGCTGTTTTTT,CSATGTAGTSGGELFF
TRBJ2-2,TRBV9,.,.,TGTGCCAGCAGCGCCTCTCTGACCGGGGAGCTGTTTTTT,CASSASLTGELFF